This T cell receptor beta chain was retrieved from a study of blood T cell repertoires in COVID-19. This clone has only one observation. The protocol was immunoSEQ multiplex PCR, while the TCRdb copy is restricted to in-frame clones and leaves out a portion. The table has some 130,000 clones, approximately 86% seen once. The CDR3 covers 14 residues. V shed 7 bases, J shed 3 bases, and the junction held 3 bases outside the gene matches. CDR1 WNHNN and CDR2 SYGVQD come from the germline V gene (reference sequence). The chain has TRBV10-1 and TRBJ2-2; TRBD2 agrees at 9 bases. Sequenced: peripheral blood. The sequence came from a woman in her 70s with COVID-19, enrolled during active disease. Here the CDR3 reads CASTRGGDTGELFF. The CDR3 nucleotides read TGCGCCAGCACCCGCGGGGGGGACACCGGGGAGCTGTTTTTT.